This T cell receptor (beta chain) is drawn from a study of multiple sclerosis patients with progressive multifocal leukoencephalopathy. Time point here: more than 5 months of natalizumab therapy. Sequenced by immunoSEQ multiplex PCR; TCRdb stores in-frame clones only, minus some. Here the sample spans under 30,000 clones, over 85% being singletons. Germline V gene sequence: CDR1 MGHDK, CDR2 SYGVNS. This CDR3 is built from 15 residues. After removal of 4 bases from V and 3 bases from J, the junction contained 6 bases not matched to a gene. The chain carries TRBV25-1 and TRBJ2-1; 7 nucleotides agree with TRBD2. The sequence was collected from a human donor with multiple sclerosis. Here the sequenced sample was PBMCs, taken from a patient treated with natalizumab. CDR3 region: CASSGPSGNYNEQFF. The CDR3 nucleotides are TGTGCCAGCAGTGGACCTAGCGGAAACTACAATGAGCAGTTCTTC.